This T cell receptor (beta chain) stems from a study of OX40 agonist ivuxolimab in advanced cancers. Study summary: Ivuxolimab is a fully human IgG2 antibody that activates OX40 (CD134).

Trimming at V came to 4 bases and at J to 5 bases, leaving 11 bases not matched to a gene. The germline V gene has CDR1 SGHDT and CDR2 YYEEEE. The CDR3 has 15 amino acids. Here immunoSEQ multiplex PCR was the method, and the copy in TCRdb shows in-frame clones only, minus some. The data contain about 25,000 clones, 65% to 90% of them seen just once; the ten biggest clones take up roughly 15%. Sequencing used CD4+ or CD8+ T cells sorted from blood, obtained in a trial of the OX40 agonist ivuxolimab. The chain is built from TRBV5-6 and TRBJ1-1; 7 nucleotides agree with TRBD1. The TCR was taken from an adult with an advanced solid tumor such as melanoma, head and neck, liver or kidney cancer. The CDR3: CASSQGGRHLTEAFF. CDR3 nucleotide sequence: TGTGCCAGCAGCCAGGGGGGCCGTCACCTTACTGAAGCTTTCTTT.